These 29 T cell receptor beta chains share one sample of origin, sequenced in a study of blood T cell repertoires in COVID-19. Assay: immunoSEQ multiplex PCR; the TCRdb copy retains only in-frame clones and omits some. The sample consists of about 150,000 clones, more than 80% of them appearing once. Sequencing was performed on peripheral blood. Source of these receptors: a woman aged 60 to 75 with active COVID-19.

The chain carries TRBV2 and TRBJ2-5; 11 bases fit TRBD2. Trimming cost V 3 bases and J 1 base; bases outside gene matches: 7. Germline assignment: CDR1 SNHLY and CDR2 FYNNEI. CDR3 length: 17 residues. In DNA, the CDR3 is TGTGCCAGCAGTGAGAGTTGGGGACTAGCGGCCCAAGAGACCCAGTACTTC. Translated, it gives CASSESWGLAAQETQYF.

The chain employs TRBV4-3 and TRBJ2-1; 8 bases match TRBD2. Trimming at V came to 3 bases and at J to 6 bases, leaving 16 bases not matched to a gene. The CDR3 runs to 18 residues. In germline, CDR1 is LGHNA, CDR2 YSLEER. CDR3 sequence: CASSHERTSPPGSNEQFF. CDR3 nucleotide sequence: TGCGCCAGCAGCCACGAAAGGACTAGCCCCCCGGGGAGCAATGAGCAGTTCTTC.

The V and J genes are TRBV5-1 and TRBJ2-5, with 11 nucleotides matching TRBD2. J gave up 2 bases and V 3 bases, and 15 bases lay outside the gene matches. Germline V gives CDR1 SGHRS, CDR2 YFSETQ. The CDR3 has 19 residues. CDR3 sequence reads: CASSSSFSGRAMWQETQYF. The CDR3 nucleotides read TGCGCCAGCAGCTCGTCGTTTAGCGGGAGGGCCATGTGGCAAGAGACCCAGTACTTC.

The chain couples TRBV5-6 to TRBJ2-1; D is unresolved. Looked up from germline, CDR1 is SGHDT and CDR2 is YYEEEE. Trimming cost V 2 bases and J 5 bases, with 23 bases left between them. CDR3 length: 18 residues. The CDR3: CASSLRFRQAPTHNEQFF. The CDR3 DNA reads as TGTGCCAGCAGCTTACGTTTTCGGCAGGCACCAACTCACAATGAGCAGTTCTTC.

The chain uses TRBV5-1 and TRBJ2-5, with D tentatively TRBD1 (6 bases). CDR1 and CDR2 from the germline V gene are SGHRS and YFSETQ. This CDR3 spans 14 amino acids. Trimming removed 4 bases at V and 3 bases at J, with 13 bases between. CDR3 DNA: TGCGCCAGCAGCCCGCAGGGGTTTAAAGAGACCCAGTACTTC. Translated: CASSPQGFKETQYF.

The V call is TRBV27, the J call TRBJ2-7, with D possibly being TRBD1 (6 bases). Trimming stripped 6 bases from V and 4 bases from J, with 22 bases between. The CDR3 is 16 amino acids. CDR1 MNHEY and CDR2 SMNVEV come from the germline V gene (reference sequence). Here the CDR3 reads CASRRTHDRIRYEQYF. The CDR3 DNA follows: TGTGCCAGCAGACGAACCCACGACAGGATTAGGTACGAGCAGTACTTC.

The V and J genes are TRBV4-1 and TRBJ2-5; TRBD1 matches 7 bases. V was pared by 0 bases and J by 7 bases, with 11 bases of the junction left unmatched. The CDR3 spans 16 residues. Germline CDR1 is MGHRA and CDR2 is YSYEKL. Written as DNA, the CDR3 is TGCGCCAGCAGCCAAGACAATCGACAGGGTCAGGGGACCCAGTACTTC. Protein product: CASSQDNRQGQGTQYF.

CDR3 bases: TGTGCCAGCAGGGGGCGCGCCTACGAGCAGTACTTC. This codes for CASRGRAYEQYF. This chain connects TRBV12-3 or TRBV12-4 to TRBJ2-7, with a tentative D call TRBD1 (5 bases). This CDR3 comprises 12 residues. The V end lost 6 bases, the J end lost 2 bases, and 8 bases lay between the germline ends.

V and J are TRBV4-2 and TRBJ2-7; 11 nucleotides agree with TRBD2. The CDR3 is 16 residues long. Germline trimming cut 4 bases from V and 3 bases from J; bases unmatched to any gene: 8. The germline V gene has CDR1 LGHNA and CDR2 YNFKEQ. The CDR3 nucleotides read TGTGCCAGCAGCCCCCACCAAGGACTAGCGGGCTACGAGCAGTACTTC. It translates to CASSPHQGLAGYEQYF.

The CDR3 region has the DNA TGTGCCAGCAGCTATTCCGGGACAGGATACAATGAGCAGTTCTTC. Residues: CASSYSGTGYNEQFF. The chain links TRBV7-6 to TRBJ2-1; 8 bases are a match to TRBD1. Germline CDR1 SGHVS, CDR2 FNYEAQ. J lost 4 bases, V lost 4 bases, and 6 bases had no gene match. This CDR3 has 15 amino acids.

This clone has a single count. CDR3 amino acids: CATSRQPENEQFF. CDR3 coding DNA: TGTGCCACCAGCAGACAACCAGAAAATGAGCAGTTCTTC. This sequence joins TRBV15 and TRBJ2-1; D is uncertain. Between the trimmed V and J ends, which lost 2 bases and 7 bases, there was a span of 9 bases. The germline gives CDR1 LNHNV, CDR2 YYDKDF (reference sequence). The CDR3 contains 13 residues. Full variable domain (outside the CDR3, taken from reference TRBV15 and TRBJ2-1): DAMVIQNPRYQVTQFGKPVTLSCSQTLNHNVMYWYQQKSSQAPKLLFHYYDKDFNNEADTPDNFQSRRPNTSFCFLDIRSPGLGDTAMYLCATSRQPENEQFFGPGTRLTVL.

This clone occurred a few times. The chain joins TRBV9 to TRBJ1-2; unclear D gene. The CDR3 length is 13 residues. Germline V gene lookup returns CDR1 SGDLS and CDR2 YYNGEE. V lost 4 bases and J 7 bases, leaving 14 bases between the germline ends. Here the CDR3 reads CASSPPLAPGYTF. The CDR3 DNA reads TGTGCCAGCAGCCCTCCCCTGGCCCCTGGCTACACCTTC.

This clone was found once. The chain employs TRBV15 and TRBJ2-6; D unclear. Germline loops: CDR1 LNHNV, CDR2 YYDKDF (reference sequence). V lost 0 bases to trimming and J lost 0 bases, with 12 bases between them. The CDR3 is made up of 18 amino acids. CDR3 nucleotide sequence: TGTGCCACCAGCAGAGATTCCCCAGTCACCTCTGGGGCCAACGTCCTGACTTTC. It encodes CATSRDSPVTSGANVLTF.

This clone occurred once. The chain couples TRBV7-6 to TRBJ1-4; D is uncertain. Trimming removed 1 base at V and 0 bases at J, with 18 bases between. This CDR3 has 19 residues. CDR1 is SGHVS and CDR2 is FNYEAQ in the germline V gene. This chain's CDR3 is CASSLGAVGGRPTNEKLFF. The CDR3 bases are TGTGCCAGCAGCTTAGGGGCGGTAGGAGGCCGCCCAACTAATGAAAAACTGTTTTTT.

The chain couples TRBV4-3 to TRBJ2-1, with D tentatively TRBD2 (6 bases). V was cut by 1 base and J by 9 bases, with 10 bases left in between. The CDR3 covers 13 residues. Germline values: CDR1 LGHNA, CDR2 YSLEER. CDR3 bases: TGCGCCAGCAGCCAAGCCCCGGGAGTTGAGCAGTTCTTC. Translation: CASSQAPGVEQFF.

This chain connects TRBV27 to TRBJ1-1, with a weak D call TRBD1 (6 bases). CDR1 and CDR2 (germline): MNHEY, SMNVEV (reference sequence). CDR3 length: 15 amino acids. The V end lost 5 bases, the J end lost 4 bases, and 17 bases lay between the germline ends. This CDR3 reads CASSRGGASATEAFF. CDR3 bases: TGTGCCAGCAGTCGGGGGGGGGCTAGCGCCACTGAAGCTTTCTTT.

The chain employs TRBV2 and TRBJ1-5; D perhaps matches TRBD1 (6 bases). V was cut by 3 bases and J by 7 bases, with 13 bases left in between. This CDR3 is 14 amino acids long. The germline V gene encodes CDR1 SNHLY and CDR2 FYNNEI. The CDR3 DNA is TGTGCCAGCAGTGAGCGGGGGGCTTGGCAGCCCCAGCATTTT. It encodes CASSERGAWQPQHF.

In this sample, this clone turned up once. The chain recombines TRBV5-5 with TRBJ2-4, with 8 positions matching TRBD1. The CDR3 consists of 20 residues. Germline V CDR1 and CDR2: SGHKS, YYEKEE (reference sequence). The ends lost 0 bases at V and 0 bases at J; junction bases unmatched: 14. For the CDR3, the DNA is TGTGCCAGCAGCTTGGCCTTCGCCCAGGGGGCGAGACTAGCCAAAAACATTCAGTACTTC. Encoded protein: CASSLAFAQGARLAKNIQYF.

The chain is built from TRBV18 and TRBJ1-4; D not resolved. Per germline, CDR1 KGHSH and CDR2 LQKENI. The CDR3 sequence is 13 residues long. V gave up 0 bases and J gave up 6 bases, with 5 bases separating them. The CDR3 protein is CASSPPLYEKLFF. CDR3 DNA sequence: TGTGCCAGCTCACCACCTCTCTATGAAAAACTGTTTTTT.

V gene TRBV11-2 combines with J gene TRBJ2-7; 9 nucleotides align to TRBD1. The CDR3 totals 15 residues. V dropped 5 bases and J dropped 2; count of bases not matched to a gene: 7. The V gene's germline CDR1 is SGHAT and CDR2 FQNNGV. As DNA, the CDR3 is TGTGCCAGCAGCGCCGGGACAGGGTCTCCCTACGAGCAGTACTTC. Translation gives CASSAGTGSPYEQYF.

The chain links TRBV7-9 to TRBJ2-5, with 12 positions matching TRBD2. The CDR3 is 13 amino acids. The V and J ends lost 6 bases and 5 bases, in that order; junction bases with no gene match: 1. Germline assignment: CDR1 SEHNR and CDR2 FQNEAQ (reference sequence). The CDR3 DNA follows: TGTGCCAGCAGAGGACTAGCGGGGGAGACCCAGTACTTC. Residues: CASRGLAGETQYF.

This clone has just one count. This chain joins TRBV6-5 and TRBJ2-5; TRBD2 agrees at 9 bases. The V segment lost 2 bases and the J segment 5 bases; nucleotides outside the gene matches: 6. CDR1 and CDR2 (germline): MNHEY, SVGAGI. This CDR3 is 15 amino acids long. The CDR3 coding sequence is TGTGCCAGCAGTTACCTAGCGGGATCGGGGGAGACCCAGTACTTC. It translates to CASSYLAGSGETQYF.

V usage is TRBV23-1 and J usage is TRBJ2-7; 7 positions match TRBD1. TRBV23-1 has ORF status, its function being uncertain. This CDR3 has 18 residues. V gave up 2 bases and J gave up 1 base; unmatched junction bases: 14. CDR3 nucleotides: TGCGCCAGCAGTCAACCGACTCCCCAGGGGGTGGTTTCCTACGAGCAGTACTTC. Translating gives CASSQPTPQGVVSYEQYF.

The chain is built from TRBV28 and TRBJ1-5; D gene ambiguous. Germline-derived CDR1 and CDR2 are MDHEN and SYDVKM. The V and J ends lost 3 bases and 5 bases respectively, with 8 bases between them. CDR3 length: 13 residues. The CDR3 DNA follows: TGTGCCAGCAGTTTCACAGCTTATCAGCCCCAGCATTTT. As protein: CASSFTAYQPQHF. Full variable domain (missing parts from reference TRBV28 and TRBJ1-5): DVKVTQSSRYLVKRTGEKVFLECVQDMDHENMFWYRQDPGLGLRLIYFSYDVKMKEKGDIPEGYSVSREKKERFSLILESASTNQTSMYLCASSFTAYQPQHFGDGTRLSIL.

The chain combines TRBV28 with TRBJ2-1; 7 bases are a match to TRBD2. V lost 3 bases and J lost 10; bases outside the gene matches: 12. Germline V gene lookup returns CDR1 MDHEN and CDR2 SYDVKM. This CDR3 is built from 15 residues. The CDR3, as DNA: TGTGCCAGCAGTTTCCCGGGACTACTGGGACGGGAGCAGTTCTTC. The encoded protein is CASSFPGLLGREQFF. Drawing the rest from reference TRBV28 and TRBJ2-1, the complete variable domain is DVKVTQSSRYLVKRTGEKVFLECVQDMDHENMFWYRQDPGLGLRLIYFSYDVKMKEKGDIPEGYSVSREKKERFSLILESASTNQTSMYLCASSFPGLLGREQFFGPGTRLTVL.

The chain employs TRBV28 and TRBJ1-5; TRBD1 matches at 7 bases. This CDR3 is built from 16 residues. The germline V gene has CDR1 MDHEN and CDR2 SYDVKM. J lost 3 bases, V lost 4 bases, and 9 bases had no gene match. The CDR3 spells CASSSPDRVANQPQHF. The CDR3 DNA reads TGTGCCAGCAGTTCTCCTGACAGGGTTGCCAATCAGCCCCAGCATTTT.

The chain employs TRBV28 and TRBJ2-7; 10 nucleotides match TRBD2. Unmatched junction bases numbered 4, after V lost 5 bases and J lost 0 bases. Germline assignment: CDR1 MDHEN and CDR2 SYDVKM. The CDR3 is 15 amino acids. CDR3 in amino acids: CASSPGLANSYEQYF. The CDR3 nucleotides read TGTGCCAGCAGTCCGGGACTAGCGAACTCCTACGAGCAGTACTTC. The complete variable domain, with remaining parts taken from reference TRBV28 and TRBJ2-7, reads DVKVTQSSRYLVKRTGEKVFLECVQDMDHENMFWYRQDPGLGLRLIYFSYDVKMKEKGDIPEGYSVSREKKERFSLILESASTNQTSMYLCASSPGLANSYEQYFGPGTRLTVT.

The chain couples TRBV21-1 to TRBJ1-2; TRBD1 was called by the table and not checked on the DNA. TRBV21-1 counts as a pseudogene. This CDR3 comprises 14 residues. CDR3 residues: CASSKSDRDYGYTF. CDR3 nucleotide sequence: TGTGCCAGCAGCAAATCCGACAGGGACTATGGCTACACCTTC.

The V call is TRBV2, the J call TRBJ2-1, with D maybe TRBD2 (5 bases). Germline V gene sequence: CDR1 SNHLY, CDR2 FYNNEI. The CDR3 contains 15 residues. V shed 8 bases and J shed 0 bases, with 14 bases lying between them. The chain's CDR3 is CASQGVGDSYNEQFF. CDR3 coding DNA: TGTGCCAGCCAAGGAGTCGGGGACTCCTACAATGAGCAGTTCTTC. The entire variable domain, with the rest obtained from reference TRBV2 and TRBJ2-1, is as follows: EPEVTQTPSHQVTQMGQEVILRCVPISNHLYFYWYRQILGQKVEFLVSFYNNEISEKSEIFDDQFSVERPDGSNFTLKIRSTKLEDSAMYFCASQGVGDSYNEQFFGPGTRLTVL.